Here is one T cell receptor (beta chain) with its context. This sample is drawn from a study of blood T cell repertoires in COVID-19. Overall study: Sample material is recorded as cDNA or gDNA derived from T cells, B-cell-depleted T cells, or PBMCs.

How the authors handled the data: Amplification of reference gene primers provided the estimated nucleated cell counts. TCRdb keeps only in-frame clones here, not all; method: immunoSEQ multiplex PCR. The V and J calls and clone size come from that table; D and trimming were worked out from the DNA. There are tens of thousands of clones in the sample; approximately 85% occur only once, and under 6% lies in the top ten. The ends lost 2 bases at V and 9 bases at J; junction bases unmatched: 8. The CDR3 length is 16 residues. Germline assignment: CDR1 MDHEN and CDR2 SYDVKM. The rearrangement links TRBV28 to TRBJ2-1; 12 positions match TRBD1. Sequenced input: peripheral blood. The TCR was taken from a man older than 75 with acute or convalescent COVID-19. This CDR3 reads CASSLTGQGARLEQFF. The CDR3 DNA is TGTGCCAGCAGTTTAACGGGACAGGGGGCGCGTCTTGAGCAGTTCTTC.